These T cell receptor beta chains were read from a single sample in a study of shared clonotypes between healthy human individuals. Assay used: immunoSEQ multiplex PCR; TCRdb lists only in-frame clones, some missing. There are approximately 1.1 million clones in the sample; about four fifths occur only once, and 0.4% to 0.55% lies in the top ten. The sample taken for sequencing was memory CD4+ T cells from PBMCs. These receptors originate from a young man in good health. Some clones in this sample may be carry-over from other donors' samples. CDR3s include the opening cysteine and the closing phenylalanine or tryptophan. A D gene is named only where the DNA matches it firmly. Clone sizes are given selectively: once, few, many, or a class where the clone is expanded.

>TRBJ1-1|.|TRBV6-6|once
CASSDKQDFVGEAFF
TGTGCCAGCAGTGACAAACAGGATTTTGTGGGTGAAGCTTTCTTT
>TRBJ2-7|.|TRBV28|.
CASPGPFPSYEQYF
TGTGCCAGCCCGGGGCCTTTCCCATCCTACGAGCAGTACTTC
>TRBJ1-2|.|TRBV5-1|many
CASSLDSPNYGYTF
TGCGCCAGCAGCTTGGACAGTCCCAACTATGGCTACACCTTC
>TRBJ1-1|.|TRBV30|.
CAWDWGGHTEAFF
TGTGCCTGGGATTGGGGGGGACACACTGAAGCTTTCTTT
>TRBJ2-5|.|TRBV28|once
CASTPFNGAQYF
TGTGCCAGCACCCCATTCAACGGGGCCCAGTACTTC
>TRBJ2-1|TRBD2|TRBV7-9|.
CASSRPKVAGRYNEQFF
TGTGCCAGCAGCCGCCCTAAGGTAGCGGGACGCTACAATGAGCAGTTCTTC
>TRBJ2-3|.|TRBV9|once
CASSVDRRDTQYF
TGTGCCAGCAGCGTAGATAGGAGGGATACGCAGTATTTT
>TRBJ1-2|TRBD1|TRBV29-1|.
CSVERTGSHTF
TGCAGCGTTGAAAGGACAGGGAGTCATACCTTC
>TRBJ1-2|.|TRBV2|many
CASSGGRDYGYTF
TGTGCCAGCAGTGGAGGCAGGGACTATGGCTACACCTTC
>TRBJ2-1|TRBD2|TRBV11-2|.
CASSSRRTSGYNEQFF
TGTGCCAGCAGCTCCCGCCGGACTAGCGGTTACAATGAGCAGTTCTTC
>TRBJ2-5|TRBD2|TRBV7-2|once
CASSLGLAGGRGGQETQYF
TGTGCCAGCAGCTTGGGACTAGCGGGAGGGCGAGGGGGCCAAGAGACCCAGTACTTC
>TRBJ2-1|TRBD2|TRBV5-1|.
CASSSTTSTSGASDEQFF
TGCGCCAGCAGCTCCACCACCTCGACTAGCGGAGCCTCCGATGAGCAGTTCTTC
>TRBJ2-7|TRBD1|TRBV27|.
CASSLSFRGTAPYEQYF
TGTGCCAGCAGTTTATCGTTTAGGGGGACAGCCCCCTACGAGCAGTACTTC
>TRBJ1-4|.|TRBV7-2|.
CASSPGGYPSEKLFF
TGTGCCAGCAGCCCGGGGGGCTATCCAAGTGAAAAACTGTTTTTT
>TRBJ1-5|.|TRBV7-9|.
CASSLQGFNQPQHF
TGTGCCAGCAGCTTGCAGGGATTCAATCAGCCCCAGCATTTT
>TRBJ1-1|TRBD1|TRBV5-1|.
CASSLVYRGLGTEAFF
TGCGCCAGCAGCTTGGTTTACAGGGGTCTCGGCACTGAAGCTTTCTTT
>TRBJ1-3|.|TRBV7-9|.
CASSSLAASNPTSGNTVYF
TGTGCCAGCAGCTCCTTGGCAGCCTCAAACCCCACTTCTGGAAACACCGTATATTTT
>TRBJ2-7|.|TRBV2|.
CASSGRLTGTYEQYF
TGTGCCAGCAGTGGCCGGTTGACAGGCACCTACGAGCAGTACTTC
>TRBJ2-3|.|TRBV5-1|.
CASSLAAQDTDTQYF
TGCGCCAGCAGCTTGGCGGCTCAAGACACAGATACGCAGTATTTT
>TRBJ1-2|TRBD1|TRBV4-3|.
CASSQATGDGPF
TGCGCCAGCAGCCAGGCTACAGGGGACGGACCCTTC
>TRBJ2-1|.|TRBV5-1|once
CASSFSRVYNEQFF
TGCGCCAGCAGCTTTTCACGGGTTTACAATGAGCAGTTCTTC
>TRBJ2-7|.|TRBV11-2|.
CASSLEGTPSEQYF
TGTGCCAGCAGCTTAGAAGGGACACCTAGCGAGCAGTACTTC
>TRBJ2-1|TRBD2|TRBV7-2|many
CASSVSGSRNNEQFF
TGTGCCAGCTCGGTTAGCGGGAGCCGTAACAATGAGCAGTTCTTC
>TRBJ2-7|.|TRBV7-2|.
CASSLATAYEQYF
TGTGCCAGCAGCTTAGCGACAGCCTACGAGCAGTACTTC
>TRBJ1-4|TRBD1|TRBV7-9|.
CASSSDRATNEKLFF
TGTGCCAGCAGCTCCGACAGGGCCACTAATGAAAAACTGTTTTTT
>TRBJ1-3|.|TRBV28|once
CASTLGTDFGSTIYF
TGTGCCAGCACCCTCGGGACGGACTTTGGAAGCACCATATATTTT
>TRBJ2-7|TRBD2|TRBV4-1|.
CASSQDSGGAYEQYF
TGCGCCAGCAGCCAAGACAGCGGGGGTGCCTACGAGCAGTACTTC
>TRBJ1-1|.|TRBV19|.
CASSFSGGTEAFF
TGTGCCAGTTCTTTTTCTGGTGGTACTGAAGCTTTCTTT
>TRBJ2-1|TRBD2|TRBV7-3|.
CASSFASGDIYNEQFF
TGTGCCAGCAGCTTCGCTAGCGGGGATATCTACAATGAGCAGTTCTTC
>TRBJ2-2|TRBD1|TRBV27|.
CASSLKGAVGELFF
TGTGCCAGCAGTTTAAAGGGGGCGGTCGGGGAGCTGTTTTTT
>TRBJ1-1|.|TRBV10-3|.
CAARAGTTGTEAFF
TGTGCCGCCCGAGCAGGTACCACCGGGACTGAAGCTTTCTTT
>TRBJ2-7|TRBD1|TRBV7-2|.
CASSQYGQGFSYEQYF
TGTGCCAGCAGCCAATACGGACAGGGTTTTTCCTACGAGCAGTACTTC
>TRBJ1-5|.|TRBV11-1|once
CASSPIGMEGNQPQHF
TGTGCCAGCAGCCCCATAGGGATGGAGGGCAATCAGCCCCAGCATTTT
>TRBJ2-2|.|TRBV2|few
CASSEETSYTGELFF
TGTGCCAGCAGTGAAGAGACCTCTTACACCGGGGAGCTGTTTTTT
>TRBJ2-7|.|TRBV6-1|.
CASSVRDPLFYEQYF
TGTGCCAGCAGTGTCCGGGACCCCCTCTTCTACGAGCAGTACTTC
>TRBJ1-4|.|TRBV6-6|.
CASSYGGPTNEKLFF
TGTGCCAGCAGTTACGGCGGCCCAACTAATGAAAAACTGTTTTTT
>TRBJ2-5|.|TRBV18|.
CASSPIQGRETQYF
TGTGCCAGCTCACCTATCCAGGGACGTGAGACCCAGTACTTC
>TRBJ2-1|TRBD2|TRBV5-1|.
CASRLGGSSYNEQFF
TGCGCCAGCAGATTGGGAGGGAGCTCCTACAATGAGCAGTTCTTC
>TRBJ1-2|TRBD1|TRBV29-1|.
CSVEYTGAPYYGYTF
TGCAGCGTTGAATACACAGGGGCGCCTTACTATGGCTACACCTTC
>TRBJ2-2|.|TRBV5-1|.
CASSLQLLSTGELFF
TGCGCCAGCAGCTTGCAACTCCTAAGCACCGGGGAGCTGTTTTTT
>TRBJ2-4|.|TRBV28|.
CASSPYGKAKNIQYF
TGTGCCAGCAGTCCTTATGGCAAAGCCAAAAACATTCAGTACTTC
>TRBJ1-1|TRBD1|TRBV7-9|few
CASSLLTGDRTEAFF
TGTGCCAGCAGCTTGCTTACAGGGGATAGAACTGAAGCTTTCTTT
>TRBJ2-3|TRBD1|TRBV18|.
CASSSRDRVDTQYF
TGTGCCAGCTCATCCCGGGACAGGGTAGATACGCAGTATTTT
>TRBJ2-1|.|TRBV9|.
CASSVGQTRGDEQFF
TGTGCCAGCAGCGTGGGGCAAACGAGGGGCGATGAGCAGTTCTTC
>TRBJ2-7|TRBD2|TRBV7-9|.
CASSLQAGVSYEQYF
TGTGCCAGCAGCTTACAAGCGGGAGTCTCCTACGAGCAGTACTTC
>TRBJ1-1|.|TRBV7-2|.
CASSPRGGNTEAFF
TGTGCCAGCAGCCCGAGGGGAGGGAACACTGAAGCTTTCTTT
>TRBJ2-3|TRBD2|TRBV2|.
CASRVQGLALDTQYF
TGTGCCAGCAGGGTTCAAGGACTAGCGTTAGATACGCAGTATTTT
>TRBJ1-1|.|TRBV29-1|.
CNCVVAGAGTEAFF
TGCAACTGCGTGGTGGCAGGGGCAGGCACTGAAGCTTTCTTT
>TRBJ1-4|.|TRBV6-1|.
CASSEGATNEKLFF
TGTGCCAGCAGTGAGGGAGCTACTAATGAAAAACTGTTTTTT